This entry features one T cell receptor (beta chain) sequence. Antigen: not known. The data were taken from a study of cytotoxic CD8 clonotypes in ibrutinib-treated CLL. Study conclusions and caveats: Sustained-remission patients were sampled at different times than progressing patients were. Public clonotypes were uncommon and contracted or stayed stable on treatment.

Investigators sought sequencing depths of between 1 in 200,000 and 1 in 1 million T cells. Generated by immunoSEQ multiplex PCR, the TCRdb table keeps only in-frame clones and is missing some. The sample shows roughly 330,000 clones, roughly 71% of them seen only once. There are 15 residues in the CDR3. Trimming at V came to 3 bases and at J to 3 bases, leaving 6 bases not matched to a gene. Source: PBMCs, taken after 36 months of ibrutinib treatment. V is TRBV23-1 and J is TRBJ2-7; 9 bases fit TRBD1. TRBV23-1 counts as an open reading frame of uncertain function. The sequence came from a human donor with chronic lymphocytic leukemia. The CDR3 sequence: CASSHDRGRLYEQYF. CDR3 nucleotides: TGCGCCAGCAGTCACGACAGGGGGAGGCTCTACGAGCAGTACTTC.